A selection of T cell receptor beta chains follows, all from one sample in a study of T cells in pancreatic ductal adenocarcinoma. Assay: immunoSEQ multiplex PCR; the TCRdb copy retains only in-frame clones and omits some. The data hold 11,000 or so clones, with 70% to 90% observed a single time. Source material: PBMCs. The receptors originated from a human donor with pancreatic ductal adenocarcinoma. Each CDR3 is given with its conserved first and last residue. The D gene is left open where the match is weak. Not all rows give a size; the values are once, few, many and, for expanded clones, a class.

j_gene: TRBJ2-5
d_gene: TRBD1
abundance: NA
v_gene: TRBV5-1
CDR3nt: TGCGCCAGCAGCTTGGGGGCTTCCGGGACAGGGATCCAAGAGACCCAGTACTTC
CDR3aa: CASSLGASGTGIQETQYF

j_gene: TRBJ2-5
d_gene: TRBD2
abundance: NA
v_gene: TRBV7-1
CDR3nt: TGTGCCAGCAGCTTAGCCCCCGAAGCGGGAACACAAGAGACCCAGTACTTC
CDR3aa: CASSLAPEAGTQETQYF

j_gene: TRBJ1-5
d_gene: NA
abundance: NA
v_gene: TRBV4-1
CDR3nt: TGCGCCAGCAGCCAAGTTGCGTCTGGGACATTGAGCAATCAGCCCCAGCATTTT
CDR3aa: CASSQVASGTLSNQPQHF

j_gene: TRBJ1-3
d_gene: NA
abundance: NA
v_gene: TRBV28
CDR3nt: TGTGCCAGCAGTTCCCTGGGAAACACCATATATTTT
CDR3aa: CASSSLGNTIYF

j_gene: TRBJ2-1
d_gene: NA
abundance: NA
v_gene: TRBV23-1
CDR3nt: TGCGCCAGCTGTCCAACTTACAATGAGCAGTTCTTC
CDR3aa: CASCPTYNEQFF

j_gene: TRBJ1-3
d_gene: NA
abundance: NA
v_gene: TRBV30
CDR3nt: TGTGCCTGGAGTAAGGGAGGAAACACCATATATTTT
CDR3aa: CAWSKGGNTIYF

j_gene: TRBJ1-4
d_gene: TRBD1
abundance: NA
v_gene: TRBV4-2
CDR3nt: TGTGCCAGCAGCCAAGCCGGGGGACAGAATAATGAAAAACTGTTTTTT
CDR3aa: CASSQAGGQNNEKLFF

j_gene: TRBJ2-2
d_gene: NA
abundance: NA
v_gene: TRBV7-6
CDR3nt: TGTGCCAGCAGCATACAGGGAAAGAACACCGGGGAGCTGTTTTTT
CDR3aa: CASSIQGKNTGELFF

j_gene: TRBJ2-7
d_gene: NA
abundance: NA
v_gene: TRBV7-2
CDR3nt: TGTGCCAGCAGCTTCTCCCCAGGGAACTACGAGCAGTACTTC
CDR3aa: CASSFSPGNYEQYF

j_gene: TRBJ1-3
d_gene: NA
abundance: NA
v_gene: TRBV2
CDR3nt: TGTGCCAGCAGCGTTCGGAGAGTGGGGGGCAGTGGAAACACCATATATTTT
CDR3aa: CASSVRRVGGSGNTIYF

j_gene: TRBJ2-5
d_gene: TRBD2
abundance: NA
v_gene: TRBV4-1
CDR3nt: TGCGCCAGCAGCCAAGGGACTAGCGGGAGGGCGGGGAACTTC
CDR3aa: CASSQGTSGRAGNF

j_gene: TRBJ1-5
d_gene: NA
abundance: NA
v_gene: TRBV5-6
CDR3nt: TGTGCCAGCAGCCTACGGCGCAATCAGCCCCAGCATTTT
CDR3aa: CASSLRRNQPQHF

j_gene: TRBJ1-4
d_gene: NA
abundance: once
v_gene: TRBV29-1
CDR3nt: TGCAGCGCCAACCGGCTGGGGGAAAAACTGTTTTTT
CDR3aa: CSANRLGEKLFF

j_gene: TRBJ2-5
d_gene: NA
abundance: NA
v_gene: TRBV7-9
CDR3nt: TGTGCCAGCAGCCCCCAAGAGACCCAGTACTTC
CDR3aa: CASSPQETQYF

j_gene: TRBJ2-2
d_gene: NA
abundance: NA
v_gene: TRBV18
CDR3nt: TGTGCCAGCTCACCCCCTACAGGAGGGGTCACCGGGGAGCTGTTTTTT
CDR3aa: CASSPPTGGVTGELFF

j_gene: TRBJ1-5
d_gene: NA
abundance: NA
v_gene: TRBV7-8
CDR3nt: TGTGCCAGCAGCCCCAGGAGAGGGGAAGGCAATCAGCCCCAGCATTTT
CDR3aa: CASSPRRGEGNQPQHF

j_gene: TRBJ2-3
d_gene: TRBD2
abundance: few
v_gene: TRBV9
CDR3nt: TGTGCCAGCAGCGTAGAAGGTAGCGGGGACACAGATACGCAGTATTTT
CDR3aa: CASSVEGSGDTDTQYF

j_gene: TRBJ2-2
d_gene: NA
abundance: NA
v_gene: TRBV6-1
CDR3nt: TGTGCCAGCAGTGATTTGGCCGGGTACACCGGGGAGCTGTTTTTT
CDR3aa: CASSDLAGYTGELFF

j_gene: TRBJ1-1
d_gene: NA
abundance: few
v_gene: TRBV4-1
CDR3nt: TGCGCCAGCAGCCAAGGGACAGCCAACACTGAAGCTTTCTTT
CDR3aa: CASSQGTANTEAFF

j_gene: TRBJ2-6
d_gene: NA
abundance: NA
v_gene: TRBV25-1
CDR3nt: TGTGCCAGCACCACAGGGAATTCTGGGGCCAACGTCCTGACTTTC
CDR3aa: CASTTGNSGANVLTF

j_gene: TRBJ2-1
d_gene: NA
abundance: NA
v_gene: TRBV5-1
CDR3nt: TGCGCCAGCAGCTCCCTTTGGGAGGAGCAGTTCTTC
CDR3aa: CASSSLWEEQFF

j_gene: TRBJ2-2
d_gene: NA
abundance: few
v_gene: TRBV27
CDR3nt: TGTGCCAGCAGCCAAGGGGCGGGATGGGGCGGGGAGCTGTTTTTT
CDR3aa: CASSQGAGWGGELFF

j_gene: TRBJ1-1
d_gene: NA
abundance: NA
v_gene: TRBV28
CDR3nt: TGTGCCAGCAGTCGACAGGACCTTAACACTGAAGCTTTCTTT
CDR3aa: CASSRQDLNTEAFF

j_gene: TRBJ2-3
d_gene: TRBD2
abundance: NA
v_gene: TRBV7-9
CDR3nt: TGTGCCAGCAGCTTGATGCAGCGGGAGACAGATACGCAGTATTTT
CDR3aa: CASSLMQRETDTQYF

j_gene: TRBJ2-7
d_gene: NA
abundance: NA
v_gene: TRBV19
CDR3nt: TGTGCCAGTAGTACCTTGGACTCCAGCTCCTACGAGCAGTACTTC
CDR3aa: CASSTLDSSSYEQYF

j_gene: TRBJ2-7
d_gene: NA
abundance: NA
v_gene: TRBV19
CDR3nt: TGTGCCAGTAGTATCAGAGAGGGACTCGAGCAGTACTTC
CDR3aa: CASSIREGLEQYF

j_gene: TRBJ2-7
d_gene: NA
abundance: NA
v_gene: TRBV4-3
CDR3nt: TGCGCCAGCAGCCAAGATTACCTTAGCGAGCAGTACTTC
CDR3aa: CASSQDYLSEQYF

j_gene: TRBJ1-5
d_gene: NA
abundance: NA
v_gene: TRBV28
CDR3nt: TGTGCCAGCAGTTTCGGGTTGAGCAATCAGCCCCAGCATTTT
CDR3aa: CASSFGLSNQPQHF

j_gene: TRBJ2-3
d_gene: TRBD2
abundance: NA
v_gene: TRBV11-2
CDR3nt: TGTGCCAGCAGCTTAGGTAGGGGAGGGACAGATACGCAGTATTTT
CDR3aa: CASSLGRGGTDTQYF

j_gene: TRBJ2-7
d_gene: TRBD1
abundance: NA
v_gene: TRBV18
CDR3nt: TGTGCCAGCTCAAGGACAGGGGGCCACGAGCAGTACTTC
CDR3aa: CASSRTGGHEQYF

j_gene: TRBJ2-7
d_gene: NA
abundance: NA
v_gene: TRBV6-1
CDR3nt: TGTGCCAGCAGTGAAGAACAGGGTGGGACCTACGAGCAGTACTTC
CDR3aa: CASSEEQGGTYEQYF

j_gene: TRBJ1-2
d_gene: NA
abundance: NA
v_gene: TRBV29-1
CDR3nt: TGCAGCGTTTCCCAGCCAGGGGGCTACACCTTC
CDR3aa: CSVSQPGGYTF

j_gene: TRBJ1-2
d_gene: TRBD1
abundance: NA
v_gene: TRBV29-1
CDR3nt: TGCAGCGTCCCCATCCGGGACAGGGACGACTATGGCTACACCTTC
CDR3aa: CSVPIRDRDDYGYTF

j_gene: TRBJ2-2
d_gene: NA
abundance: NA
v_gene: TRBV2
CDR3nt: TGTGCCAGCACCCTTCAGACAGGATTGAACACCGGGGAGCTGTTTTTT
CDR3aa: CASTLQTGLNTGELFF

j_gene: TRBJ2-7
d_gene: NA
abundance: NA
v_gene: TRBV6-1
CDR3nt: TGTGCCAGCAGTGAAGTTTGGGCGGGTTACGAGCAGTACTTC
CDR3aa: CASSEVWAGYEQYF

j_gene: TRBJ2-7
d_gene: TRBD2
abundance: NA
v_gene: TRBV10-3
CDR3nt: TGTGCCATCAGTTATACTAGCGGGATGTCCTACGAGCAGTACTTC
CDR3aa: CAISYTSGMSYEQYF

j_gene: TRBJ1-6
d_gene: NA
abundance: large
v_gene: TRBV5-1
CDR3nt: TGCGCCAGCAGCTGGGGTTGGGATTCACCCCTCCACTTT
CDR3aa: CASSWGWDSPLHF

j_gene: TRBJ2-7
d_gene: NA
abundance: NA
v_gene: TRBV6-1
CDR3nt: TGTGCCACCCTCCCATGGGGCACCGCCTACGAGCAGTACTTC
CDR3aa: CATLPWGTAYEQYF

j_gene: TRBJ2-7
d_gene: TRBD2
abundance: NA
v_gene: TRBV6-5
CDR3nt: TGTGCCAGCAGTTATACAAGCGGGACCTACGAGCAGTACTTC
CDR3aa: CASSYTSGTYEQYF

j_gene: TRBJ2-2
d_gene: NA
abundance: NA
v_gene: TRBV7-3
CDR3nt: TGTGCCAGCAGCTTAACTAGCGGAGAGAACACCGGGGAGCTGTTTTTT
CDR3aa: CASSLTSGENTGELFF

j_gene: TRBJ2-1
d_gene: TRBD1
abundance: NA
v_gene: TRBV5-1
CDR3nt: TGCGCCAGCAGCCCGGACAGGGGGTTAAGGAATGAGCAGTTCTTC
CDR3aa: CASSPDRGLRNEQFF

j_gene: TRBJ2-2
d_gene: NA
abundance: NA
v_gene: TRBV6-1
CDR3nt: TGTGCCAGCAGTGAGGGGCAGGGACTGACCGGGGAGCTGTTTTTT
CDR3aa: CASSEGQGLTGELFF

j_gene: TRBJ1-1
d_gene: NA
abundance: NA
v_gene: TRBV7-9
CDR3nt: TGTGCCAGCAGCTTTGCGGAGGACACTGAAGCTTTCTTT
CDR3aa: CASSFAEDTEAFF

j_gene: TRBJ1-2
d_gene: NA
abundance: NA
v_gene: TRBV6-5
CDR3nt: TGTGCCAGCAGCCTCCGGAAAGGGGAGGCTGGCTACACCTTC
CDR3aa: CASSLRKGEAGYTF

j_gene: TRBJ2-2
d_gene: NA
abundance: NA
v_gene: TRBV27
CDR3nt: TGTGCCAGCAGCAGTATAGGCGGCACCGGGGAGCTGTTTTTT
CDR3aa: CASSSIGGTGELFF

j_gene: TRBJ2-5
d_gene: NA
abundance: NA
v_gene: TRBV11-2
CDR3nt: TGTGCCAGCAGCAAAAGTAGCGGCAGAGGAGGAGAGACCCAGTACTTC
CDR3aa: CASSKSSGRGGETQYF

j_gene: TRBJ2-1
d_gene: NA
abundance: NA
v_gene: TRBV5-6
CDR3nt: TGTGCCAGCAGCTTCGCCTTGGGCGACAATGAGCAGTTCTTC
CDR3aa: CASSFALGDNEQFF

j_gene: TRBJ1-2
d_gene: NA
abundance: few
v_gene: TRBV19
CDR3nt: TGTGCCAGTACCTCAAGGGGGGCCTGGGGTGGCTACACCTTC
CDR3aa: CASTSRGAWGGYTF

j_gene: TRBJ2-7
d_gene: TRBD2
abundance: NA
v_gene: TRBV28
CDR3nt: TGTGCCAGCAGTTCTATTATAGCGGGGGCCCCCTCCTACGAGCAGTACTTC
CDR3aa: CASSSIIAGAPSYEQYF

j_gene: TRBJ2-3
d_gene: TRBD2
abundance: few
v_gene: TRBV4-2
CDR3nt: TGTGCCAGCAGCCAAGTCGGGGGGGCTAGGTTAGATACGCAGTATTTT
CDR3aa: CASSQVGGARLDTQYF

j_gene: TRBJ2-5
d_gene: NA
abundance: NA
v_gene: TRBV29-1
CDR3nt: TGCAGCGTTGGGGGAGCAACCCCTGCGGCCCAGTACTTC
CDR3aa: CSVGGATPAAQYF

j_gene: TRBJ2-3
d_gene: TRBD1
abundance: few
v_gene: TRBV25-1
CDR3nt: TGTGCCAGCAGCACCGGGACAGGGGGCTCAACCTCGGCAGATACGCAGTATTTT
CDR3aa: CASSTGTGGSTSADTQYF

j_gene: TRBJ2-5
d_gene: NA
abundance: NA
v_gene: TRBV5-1
CDR3nt: TGCGCCAGCAGCTTGGAAGCTACAGGCCAAGAGACCCAGTACTTC
CDR3aa: CASSLEATGQETQYF

j_gene: TRBJ1-3
d_gene: NA
abundance: few
v_gene: TRBV5-1
CDR3nt: TGCGCCAGCAGCTTCCTCCCCGGGACCTCTGGAAACACCATATATTTT
CDR3aa: CASSFLPGTSGNTIYF

j_gene: TRBJ2-1
d_gene: TRBD2
abundance: NA
v_gene: TRBV6-6
CDR3nt: TGTGCCAGCAGCTTCCTAGCGGGAGCTTACAATGAGCAGTTCTTC
CDR3aa: CASSFLAGAYNEQFF

j_gene: TRBJ2-5
d_gene: NA
abundance: NA
v_gene: TRBV11-2
CDR3nt: TGTGCCAGCAGCTCCCTCGAGGGGACCCAGTACTTC
CDR3aa: CASSSLEGTQYF

j_gene: TRBJ1-1
d_gene: NA
abundance: NA
v_gene: TRBV18
CDR3nt: TGTGCCAGCTCACCGTTGGCCCTCCCGAACACTGAAGCTTTCTTT
CDR3aa: CASSPLALPNTEAFF

j_gene: TRBJ1-2
d_gene: TRBD1
abundance: NA
v_gene: TRBV2
CDR3nt: TGTGCCAGCAGTGACGGACAGGGAAACTATGGCTACACCTTC
CDR3aa: CASSDGQGNYGYTF

j_gene: TRBJ2-6
d_gene: NA
abundance: NA
v_gene: TRBV7-9
CDR3nt: TGTGCCAGCAGCCAAGAGGGAGTCTCTGGGGCCAACGTCCTGACTTTC
CDR3aa: CASSQEGVSGANVLTF